A selection of T cell receptor beta chains follows, all from one sample in a study of T-cell reconstitution after alpha-beta-depleted transplantation in children. One entry per CDR3 protein, called by TCRdb with MiXCR from the PCR reads. Of about 97,000 distinct CDR3 sequences listed, less than 6% are singletons. Here the sequenced sample was PBMCs, mostly from graft donor cells, taken 60 days after TCRalphabeta/CD19-depleted stem cell transplant. The origin of the receptors is a female patient between 2 and 15 years old who had a stem cell transplant for Fanconi anemia, so the T cells may come from the graft donor. The CDR3 runs from the conserved cysteine through the conserved F or W. A D gene is named only where the DNA matches it firmly. Clone size, where shown, is once, few, many, or a class for clones that have expanded.

CDR3nt,CDR3aa,d_gene,j_gene,len,v_gene,abundance
TGTGCCAGCAGCTTTCGCTGGGGTGGGAGCTCTGGGGCCAACGTCCTGACTTTC,CASSFRWGGSSGANVLTF,NA,TRBJ2-6,18,TRBV7-2,few
TGCAGCGTTGGGGGCAGGGGAAACTCCTACGAGCAGTACTTC,CSVGGRGNSYEQYF,NA,TRBJ2-7,14,TRBV29-1,many
TGTGCCAGCAGTACTTGGACTAGCGGGCCTTACTTC,CASSTWTSGPYF,TRBD2,TRBJ2-7,12,TRBV27,many
TGCAGTGCTAGCGGGACATGGGTTGAAAAACTGTTTTTT,CSASGTWVEKLFF,NA,TRBJ1-4,13,TRBV20-1,many
TGTGCCAGCAGCGACGGACTAGCGGGGGGGACAGATACGCAGTATTTT,CASSDGLAGGTDTQYF,TRBD2,TRBJ2-3,16,TRBV7-2,few
TGTGCCAGCAGTTTTGTGGGAGGGCGCCAAGAGACCCAGTACTTC,CASSFVGGRQETQYF,TRBD2,TRBJ2-5,15,TRBV27,many
TGCAGTGCCAGGGACAGAGGGGTGGGGGAGACCCAGTACTTC,CSARDRGVGETQYF,TRBD1,TRBJ2-5,14,TRBV20-1,few
TGCGCCAGCAGCTCCCCCACCCCCGGGACAGATACGCAGTATTTT,CASSSPTPGTDTQYF,NA,TRBJ2-3,15,TRBV5-1,many
TGTGCCAGCAGCCAAGTTACAGCGGGCGCGGGGAATGAGCAGTTCTTC,CASSQVTAGAGNEQFF,NA,TRBJ2-1,16,TRBV4-2,many
TGTGCCTCCCGGGACAGGGGAAATCAGCCCCAGCATTTT,CASRDRGNQPQHF,TRBD1,TRBJ1-5,13,TRBV12-3/TRBV12-4,many
TGCAGTGCCCTACTAGCGGGGTGGAATGAGCAGTTCTTC,CSALLAGWNEQFF,TRBD2,TRBJ2-1,13,TRBV20-1,many
TGTGCCAGCAGCAGGTCTCCCGGGGACACCGGGGAGCTGTTTTTT,CASSRSPGDTGELFF,NA,TRBJ2-2,15,TRBV6-4,many
TGTGCCAGCTCACCAATCGACAGGGCGGAGCAGTACTTC,CASSPIDRAEQYF,TRBD1,TRBJ2-7,13,TRBV18,many
TGTGCCAGCAGTTCCGCAAGCAGGGGTCGGGATCAGCCCCAGCATTTT,CASSSASRGRDQPQHF,NA,TRBJ1-5,16,TRBV6-5,many
TGTGCCAGCAGTTTACTAGCGGGGGGGCAGGGAGAGACCCAGTACTTC,CASSLLAGGQGETQYF,TRBD2,TRBJ2-5,16,TRBV12-3/TRBV12-4,NA
TGTGCCAGAGGGACAGGGGGCAATCAGCCCCAGCATTTT,CARGTGGNQPQHF,TRBD1,TRBJ1-5,13,TRBV2,many
TGTGCCAGCAACAATCACGACAGGGACCGCAATCAGCCCCAGCATTTT,CASNNHDRDRNQPQHF,NA,TRBJ1-5,16,TRBV21-1,many
TGTGCCAGCAGTTGGGCGGGGCGAGGTACGTGGAATGAAAAACTGTTTTTT,CASSWAGRGTWNEKLFF,NA,TRBJ1-4,17,TRBV28,few
TGCAGTGCTAAACATGGTTTTAGCGGGGGAAGGAACGAGCAGTACTTC,CSAKHGFSGGRNEQYF,TRBD2,TRBJ2-7,16,TRBV20-1,few
TGTGCCAGCAGCGTAGTAGGGGTTCTAGCGTGGGATACGCAGTATTTT,CASSVVGVLAWDTQYF,NA,TRBJ2-3,16,TRBV9,many
TGTGCCAGCAGTTTCCCACCTTCGGGGGGGGGAGAAGCAGATACGCAGTATTTT,CASSFPPSGGGEADTQYF,TRBD2,TRBJ2-3,18,TRBV28,many
TGTGCCAGCAGTGTTTTGTCGAGCTCCTACAATGAGCAGTTCTTC,CASSVLSSSYNEQFF,NA,TRBJ2-1,15,TRBV6-4,many
TGCAGCGTTGCACAGGGTGGCGGTCAGCCCCAGCATTTT,CSVAQGGGQPQHF,NA,TRBJ1-5,13,TRBV29-1,few
TGTGCCAGCGGGCAAGTCTCTACGCAGTATTTT,CASGQVSTQYF,NA,TRBJ2-3,11,TRBV12-3/TRBV12-4,NA
TGCAGCGTATCTAGGGGACAGGGGCGCACCGGGGAGCTGTTTTTT,CSVSRGQGRTGELFF,TRBD1,TRBJ2-2,15,TRBV20-1,NA
TGCAGTGCTACCGGGGGCGCAGATACGCAGTATTTT,CSATGGADTQYF,NA,TRBJ2-3,12,TRBV20-1,many
TGTGCCAGCAGCCAAGAAGGAGGCCCTTTCTACGAGCAGTACTTC,CASSQEGGPFYEQYF,NA,TRBJ2-7,15,TRBV3-1,NA
TGCAGTGCTTCGTACAGGGTAGACTATGGCTACACCTTC,CSASYRVDYGYTF,NA,TRBJ1-2,13,TRBV20-1,many
TGTGCCAGCAGCCAAACTTGGGACAGAAGCAATCAGCCCCAGCATTTT,CASSQTWDRSNQPQHF,TRBD1,TRBJ1-5,16,TRBV5-5,few
TGTGCCAGCATTCGGACAGATTACACTGAAGCTTTCTTT,CASIRTDYTEAFF,NA,TRBJ1-1,13,TRBV28,many
TGTGCCACCAGCAGACTGCGGGGGCTATTCCAAGAGACCCAGTACTTC,CATSRLRGLFQETQYF,NA,TRBJ2-5,16,TRBV15,NA
TGTGCCAGCAGCCCAGGTGGGCCCAGATTAACCGAAGCTTTCTTT,CASSPGGPRLTEAFF,NA,TRBJ1-1,15,TRBV4-2,many
TGTGCCAGCAGCTTAGGAGGAGGGTACCAAGAGACCCAGTACTTC,CASSLGGGYQETQYF,NA,TRBJ2-5,15,TRBV11-2,many
TGTGCCAGCAGCCGGTATACAGGTCCCGAAAAACTGTTTTTT,CASSRYTGPEKLFF,NA,TRBJ1-4,14,TRBV3-1,NA
TGTGCCAGCAGCCGAGGGTGGGGTCCCTACGAGCAGTACTTC,CASSRGWGPYEQYF,NA,TRBJ2-7,14,TRBV7-2,many
TGTGCCAGCAGCTTGCCCCCTAGCACAGATACGCAGTATTTT,CASSLPPSTDTQYF,NA,TRBJ2-3,14,TRBV5-7,NA
TGTGCCAGCAGTTTCCGGCAGGGGTCCCGCAATGAGCAGTTCTTC,CASSFRQGSRNEQFF,NA,TRBJ2-1,15,TRBV28,many
TGTGCCAGCACCCATCGGGACGGCTACAATGAGCAGTTCTTC,CASTHRDGYNEQFF,NA,TRBJ2-1,14,TRBV7-9,few
TGCAGCGTTGGGGAAGGGACCTACGAGCAGTACTTC,CSVGEGTYEQYF,NA,TRBJ2-7,12,TRBV29-1,many
TGTGCCAGCAGCATCGTTAGCAGCTACCACACCGGGGAGCTGTTTTTT,CASSIVSSYHTGELFF,NA,TRBJ2-2,16,TRBV7-8,many